A single sample gave rise to the 11 T cell receptor beta chains below, sequenced in a study of shared clonotypes between healthy human individuals. Sequencing used immunoSEQ multiplex PCR; TCRdb keeps in-frame clones, though not all of them. The sample includes approximately 980,000 clones, over 60% of them seen just once. Sequencing was carried out using memory CD4+ T cells sorted from blood. The subset was: CD45RA-negative fraction. These receptors all come from a man between 18 and 29 years old in good health.

This clone showed up just a few times. The J gene is TRBJ2-1, the V gene TRBV15, with a weak D call TRBD2 (6 bases). The V and J ends lost 6 bases and 0 bases respectively, with 12 bases between them. The CDR3 length is 15 residues. Germline assignment: CDR1 LNHNV and CDR2 YYDKDF (reference sequence). The CDR3: CATRGGTGSYNEQFF. CDR3 in DNA: TGTGCCACCAGAGGCGGGACTGGCTCCTACAATGAGCAGTTCTTC.

The chain carries TRBV4-1 and TRBJ1-1, with no clear D. Per the germline V gene, CDR1 is MGHRA and CDR2 is YSYEKL. The CDR3 consists of 14 residues. Deletions cut 4 bases from V and 0 bases from J, with 9 bases between. For the CDR3, the DNA is TGCGCCAGCAGCCTTTGGACCATGAACACTGAAGCTTTCTTT. Protein sequence: CASSLWTMNTEAFF.

The V call is TRBV5-1, the J call TRBJ2-7; tentative D call: TRBD2 (6 bases). The V end was cut by 5 bases, the J end by 0 bases, with 12 bases between. The germline V gene has CDR1 SGHRS and CDR2 YFSETQ. The CDR3 runs 14 residues. The CDR3 reads CASRTSGSSYEQYF. Written as DNA, the CDR3 is TGCGCCAGCAGAACCAGCGGGTCCTCCTACGAGCAGTACTTC. Together with reference TRBV5-1 and TRBJ2-7, the CDR3 gives the full variable domain: KAGVTQTPRYLIKTRGQQVTLSCSPISGHRSVSWYQQTPGQGLQFLFEYFSETQRNKGNFPGRFSGRQFSNSRSEMNVSTLELGDSALYLCASRTSGSSYEQYFGPGTRLTVT.

This chain joins TRBV6-1 and TRBJ1-1, with D possibly being TRBD1 (6 bases). V dropped 6 bases and J dropped 5 bases, with 16 bases sitting between them. CDR3 size: 14 residues. Germline values: CDR1 MNHNS, CDR2 SASEGT. CDR3 residues: CASRPRGVITEAFF. CDR3 nucleotides: TGTGCCAGCAGGCCCAGGGGCGTGATAACTGAAGCTTTCTTT.

The chain uses TRBV5-1 and TRBJ2-3; the match to TRBD2 covers 12 bases. V lost 0 bases, J lost 5 bases, and 7 bases stayed unmatched. Germline V gene sequence: CDR1 SGHRS, CDR2 YFSETQ. There are 17 residues in the CDR3. The CDR3 DNA follows: TGCGCCAGCAGCTTGGCCCGGGCGACTAGCGGGGGAGATACGCAGTATTTT. Its translation is CASSLARATSGGDTQYF. Supplemented by reference TRBV5-1 and TRBJ2-3, the full variable domain reads KAGVTQTPRYLIKTRGQQVTLSCSPISGHRSVSWYQQTPGQGLQFLFEYFSETQRNKGNFPGRFSGRQFSNSRSEMNVSTLELGDSALYLCASSLARATSGGDTQYFGPGTRLTVL.

The chain carries TRBV15 and TRBJ2-7; weak D call: TRBD2 (5 bases). The CDR3 runs to 18 residues. CDR1 is LNHNV, CDR2 YYDKDF, per germline (reference sequence). V was shortened by 3 bases and J by 4 bases, with 25 bases between the two germline ends. The CDR3, as DNA: TGTGCCACCAGCAGTGGCTCGGCAGAAAGGAGGAGTCGGTACGAGCAGTACTTC. Translating gives CATSSGSAERRSRYEQYF.

The chain couples TRBV4-2 to TRBJ2-7; D might be TRBD2 (6 bases). Looked up from germline, CDR1 is LGHNA and CDR2 is YNFKEQ. CDR3 size: 15 residues. Deletions cut 2 bases from V and 2 bases from J, with 13 bases between. CDR3 nucleotide sequence: TGTGCCAGCAGCCAATTGCCTAGCGCTACCTACGAGCAGTACTTC. Translating it yields CASSQLPSATYEQYF.

This rearrangement joins TRBV9 to TRBJ1-3; 11 bases fit TRBD1. Germline lookup yields CDR1 SGDLS and CDR2 YYNGEE. The CDR3 covers 17 residues. J lost 1 base, V lost 3 bases, and 6 bases had no gene match. The CDR3 region is CASSGGGQGASGNTIYF. The CDR3 DNA reads as TGTGCCAGCAGCGGAGGAGGACAGGGGGCTTCTGGAAACACCATATATTTT.

The genes are TRBV7-9 and TRBJ2-3; D call uncertain. This CDR3 has 16 residues. Trimming removed 3 bases from V and 2 bases from J, with 15 bases in between. Germline values: CDR1 SEHNR, CDR2 FQNEAQ (reference sequence). CDR3 DNA sequence: TGTGCCAGCAGCTTTGGCCAACACGGACCCACAGATACGCAGTATTTT. Its protein is CASSFGQHGPTDTQYF.

The V call is TRBV23-1, the J call TRBJ1-2; TRBD1 agrees at 10 bases. TRBV23-1 qualifies as an ORF whose function is uncertain. CDR3 length: 18 residues. Trimming at V came to 4 bases and at J to 6 bases, leaving 17 bases not matched to a gene. CDR3 in amino acids: CASSLNPAPIDRGHGYTF. DNA for the CDR3: TGCGCCAGCAGTCTGAATCCAGCCCCCATCGACAGGGGGCATGGCTACACCTTC.

The chain uses TRBV2 and TRBJ1-2; D possibly corresponds to TRBD1 (5 bases). The CDR3 is 12 amino acids. CDR1 and CDR2 (germline): SNHLY, FYNNEI. The ends were cut back, 6 bases at V and 5 bases at J, with 10 bases in the middle. CDR3 coding DNA: TGTGCCAGCAGCAGGGTTGGGTATGGCTACACCTTC. Translated: CASSRVGYGYTF.